The 8 T cell receptor beta chains reported below all come from one sample, sequenced in a study of blood T cells in healthy people across ages. Next came a second PCR, run for about 6 to 12 cycles, which used a sample-barcoded 5' primer along with a J-beta primer mix. Each CDR3 protein gets one entry after TCRdb re-called the 5' RACE reads with MiXCR. The table has 1.5 million to 2 million distinct CDR3 sequences, around half seen once; the top ten hold approximately 2%. Source material: blood. The receptor source for this set is a woman between 40 and 55 years old in good health.

The rearrangement joins TRBV7-8 to TRBJ2-1, with 12 bases aligning to TRBD2. The CDR3 is 18 residues long. Trimming removed 5 bases from V and 4 bases from J; junction bases left unmatched: 12. The germline V gene has CDR1 SGHVS and CDR2 FQNEAQ. The CDR3 is CASSPRTSGVPTYNEQFF. CDR3 DNA sequence: TGTGCCAGCAGCCCTCGGACTAGCGGGGTGCCCACGTACAATGAGCAGTTCTTC.

The CDR3 DNA is TGTGCCAGCAGCTTCGAGGGGCTTCCCACAGATACGCAGTATTTT. The encoded protein is CASSFEGLPTDTQYF. The rearrangement links TRBV5-6 to TRBJ2-3, with D possibly being TRBD1 or TRBD2 (5 bases each). Germline V CDR1 and CDR2: SGHDT, YYEEEE. The CDR3 is 15 residues long. V lost 2 bases to trimming and J lost 2 bases, with 12 bases between them.

This clonotype has more than one count but fewer than ten. The chain joins TRBV6-2 or TRBV6-3 to TRBJ2-3; D may be TRBD2 (5 bases). CDR1 is MNHEY, CDR2 SVGEGT, per germline. This CDR3 has 14 amino acids. Trimming took off 7 bases at V and 5 bases at J, with 16 bases between the two ends. The CDR3 DNA is TGTGCCAGCAAGCTGGCTAGCCTGGAAGATACGCAGTATTTT. It codes for CASKLASLEDTQYF.

V is TRBV20-1 and J is TRBJ2-4; 9 bases line up with TRBD2. Trimming removed 6 bases from V and 0 bases from J; junction bases left unmatched: 12. CDR1 DFQATT and CDR2 SNEGSKA come from the germline V gene (reference sequence). The CDR3 length is 17 residues. CDR3 sequence reads: CSAPGAGGLLAKNIQYF. CDR3 sequence (DNA): TGCAGTGCCCCCGGAGCGGGGGGCCTTTTAGCCAAAAACATTCAGTACTTC.

The V call is TRBV19, the J call TRBJ2-3; 10 positions match TRBD1. Trimming cost V 6 bases and J 1 base; bases outside gene matches: 4. CDR3 length equals 15 residues. The germline gives CDR1 LNHDA, CDR2 SQIVND (reference sequence). This chain's CDR3 is CASRGTGAGTDTQYF. DNA of the CDR3: TGTGCCAGTAGGGGGACAGGGGCCGGCACAGATACGCAGTATTTT.

A remark on this clonotype: The junction shows a germline mismatch at one end, possibly a read error. This CDR3 is CASSYPGQSTETQYF. In DNA, the CDR3 is TGCGCCAGCAGCTATCCGGGACAGTCCACAGAGACGCAGTATTTT. This chain links TRBV5-1 with TRBJ2-3, with 7 positions matching TRBD1. The CDR3 has 15 residues. Germline CDR1 reads SGHRS; CDR2 reads YFSETQ.

V usage is TRBV12-3 or TRBV12-4 and J usage is TRBJ2-1; 8 bases agree with TRBD1. The CDR3 length is 15 residues. The V and J ends lost 6 bases and 6 bases, in that order; junction bases with no gene match: 10. CDR3 loop: CASSPQGARTNEQFF. CDR3 nucleotide sequence: TGTGCCAGCAGCCCGCAGGGGGCACGCACCAATGAGCAGTTCTTC.

The chain uses TRBV10-3 and TRBJ2-5; TRBD2 is a possible D gene (5 bases). Germline CDR1 ENHRY, CDR2 SYGVKD. Trimming pared 8 bases from V and 2 bases from J, leaving 9 bases between. The CDR3 spans 12 residues. CDR3 amino acids: CAIRAEQETQYF. CDR3 DNA: TGTGCCATCCGAGCGGAACAAGAGACCCAGTACTTC.